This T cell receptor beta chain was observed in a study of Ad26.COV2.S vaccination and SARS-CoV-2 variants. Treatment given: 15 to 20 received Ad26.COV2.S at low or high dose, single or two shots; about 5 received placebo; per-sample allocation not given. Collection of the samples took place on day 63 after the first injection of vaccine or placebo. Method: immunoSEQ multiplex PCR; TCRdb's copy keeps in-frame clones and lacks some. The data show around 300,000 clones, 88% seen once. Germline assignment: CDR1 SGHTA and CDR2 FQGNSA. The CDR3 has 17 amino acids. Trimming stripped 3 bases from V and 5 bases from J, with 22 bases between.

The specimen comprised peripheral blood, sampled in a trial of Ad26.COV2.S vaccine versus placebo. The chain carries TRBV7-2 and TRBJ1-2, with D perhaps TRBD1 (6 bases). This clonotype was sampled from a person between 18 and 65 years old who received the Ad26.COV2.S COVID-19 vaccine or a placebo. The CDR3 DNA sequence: TGTGCCAGCAGCTTTCGCGGGGGGGGCTCCCAACAATATGGCTACACCTTC. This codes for CASSFRGGGSQQYGYTF.